This TCR beta chain comes out of a study of blood T cell repertoires in COVID-19. As for the study in general: Acute and convalescent COVID-19 specimens originated in the United States, Italy and Spain. The cDNA or gDNA used as material had been derived from T cells, B-cell-depleted T cells, or PBMCs.

In the source study's methods: Nucleated cell counts were estimated from reference gene primer amplification. Assay: immunoSEQ multiplex PCR; the TCRdb copy retains only in-frame clones and omits some. V and J calls and clone size are copied from that table; D and trimming were computed from the DNA. The sample consists of tens of thousands of clones, less than 85% of them appearing once. With V trimmed by 4 bases and J by 3 bases, 5 bases remained unmatched. This CDR3 has 16 amino acids. Germline CDR1 SGDLS, CDR2 YYNGEE. Material: peripheral blood. The source is a human donor with acute or convalescent COVID-19. The donor label of this sample is uncertain. The chain couples TRBV9 to TRBJ2-1, with TRBD2 matching over 12 bases. CDR3 nucleotide sequence: TGTGCCAGCAGCCCCCGGACTAGCGGGATCTACAATGAGCAGTTCTTC. Translated: CASSPRTSGIYNEQFF.